The present TCR beta chain was sequenced within a study of blood T cell repertoires in COVID-19. Study-wide context: In each case, the material was cDNA or gDNA derived from T cells, B-cell-depleted T cells, or PBMCs.

Deletions cut 9 bases from V and 1 base from J, with 12 bases between. CDR1 LNHDA and CDR2 SQIVND come from the germline V gene (reference sequence). This CDR3 contains 13 residues. Those enrolled in Seattle joined during active infection and were followed longitudinally afterward. Some clones are missing from TCRdb's copy, which holds only in-frame ones; the method was immunoSEQ multiplex PCR. The table lists 250,000 to 300,000 clones, more than 70% of them singletons. The chain uses TRBV19 and TRBJ1-1, with TRBD1 as a possible D gene (5 bases). This sequence originates from a woman aged 30 to 39 with COVID-19, enrolled during active disease. The sequencing sample was made of peripheral blood. The DNA of the CDR3 is TGTGCCAGGGGGGGGTTATCGAACACTGAAGCTTTCTTT. It translates to CARGGLSNTEAFF.